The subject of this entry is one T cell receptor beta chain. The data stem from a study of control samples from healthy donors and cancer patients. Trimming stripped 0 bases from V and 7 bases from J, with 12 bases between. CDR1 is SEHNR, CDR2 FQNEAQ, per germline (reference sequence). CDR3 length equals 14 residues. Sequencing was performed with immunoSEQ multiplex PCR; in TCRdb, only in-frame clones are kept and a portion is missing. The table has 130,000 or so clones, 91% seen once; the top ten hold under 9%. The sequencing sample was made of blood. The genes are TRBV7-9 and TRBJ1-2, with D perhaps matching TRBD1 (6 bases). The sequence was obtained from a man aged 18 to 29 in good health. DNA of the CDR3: TGTGCCAGCAGCTTAGCGGGGCGGGGGGCTGGCTACACCTTC. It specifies CASSLAGRGAGYTF. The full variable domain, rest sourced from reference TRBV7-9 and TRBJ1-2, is DTGVSQNPRHKITKRGQNVTFRCDPISEHNRLYWYRQTLGQGPEFLTYFQNEAQLEKSRLLSDRFSAERPKGSFSTLEIQRTEQGDSAMYLCASSLAGRGAGYTFGSGTRLTVV.